The present T cell receptor beta chain was sequenced within a study of OX40 agonist ivuxolimab in advanced cancers. On the study more broadly: Prior checkpoint blockade (anti-PD-1, anti-PD-L1 or anti-CTLA-4) was permitted; 35% to 50% had it. One patient with hepatocellular carcinoma and two with cutaneous melanoma, three in all, had partial responses. Study-level points and caveats: On average, CD8+ T cells showed a greater number of expanded clones than CD4+. Among some nonresponders, normalized T-cell clonal expansion was also low.

Data came from immunoSEQ multiplex PCR; TCRdb stores just in-frame clones and leaves some out. The data show 65,000 to 90,000 clones, about 80% seen once. Germline CDR1 is MNHEY and CDR2 is SMNVEV (reference sequence). This CDR3 is built from 14 residues. V dropped 4 bases and J dropped 4 bases, with 13 bases sitting between them. This clone appeared once. The antigen is unknown. The clonotype was recovered from an adult with an advanced solid tumor such as melanoma, head and neck, liver or kidney cancer. Sequencing used CD4+ or CD8+ T cells sorted from blood, obtained in a trial of the OX40 agonist ivuxolimab. The chain combines TRBV27 with TRBJ1-1, with D unresolved. The CDR3 sequence: CASSSLLSGTEAFF. DNA of the CDR3: TGTGCCAGCAGTTCCCTCCTGAGCGGCACTGAAGCTTTCTTT.